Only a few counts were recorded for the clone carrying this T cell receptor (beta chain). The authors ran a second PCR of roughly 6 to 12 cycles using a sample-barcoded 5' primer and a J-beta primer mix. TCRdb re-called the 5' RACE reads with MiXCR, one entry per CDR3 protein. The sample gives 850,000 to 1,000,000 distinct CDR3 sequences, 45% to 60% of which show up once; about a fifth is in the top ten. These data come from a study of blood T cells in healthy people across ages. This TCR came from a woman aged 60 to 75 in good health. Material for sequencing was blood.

CDR3 DNA sequence: TGTGCCAGCAGCCCTAACACTGTACACAACGAAGAGACCCAGTACTTC. The encoded protein is CASSPNTVHNEETQYF. V and J are TRBV7-2 and TRBJ2-5; D not resolved. The germline gives CDR1 SGHTA, CDR2 FQGNSA. Trimming removed 5 bases from V and 3 bases from J, with 19 bases in between. This CDR3 is 16 amino acids long.